This TCR beta chain was identified in a study of T cell responses to AZD1222 COVID-19 vaccine. Clones were sequenced by immunoSEQ multiplex PCR, and TCRdb holds only the in-frame ones, with some missing. This sample has under 150,000 clones, with around 89% found just once. Study findings and constraints: White British people made up most donors, females outnumbered males, and clonal diversity was possibly underestimated. The reported proportion of spike-specific TCRs targeting unmutated variant regions was nearly half. Just 5 to 7 AZD1222 recipients were seropositive at baseline.

This CDR3 has 15 residues. From germline, CDR1 is MRHNA and CDR2 SNTAGT. V gave up 4 bases and J gave up 6 bases, with 19 bases separating them. Points on this clone: As yet, its antigen is unknown.

This receptor was obtained from an adult in good health. The sequencing here drew on peripheral blood, taken on day 0 of AZD1222 vaccination. The V gene is TRBV6-4, the J gene TRBJ2-7; D might be TRBD1 or TRBD2, each matching 6 bases. The CDR3 loop reads CASSARGLSRLEQYF. The CDR3 region has the DNA TGTGCCAGCAGTGCCAGGGGACTTTCCCGGCTCGAGCAGTACTTC.